This TCR beta chain was recorded in a study of metastatic and nonmetastatic thyroid tumors. Study at large: Where malignant and benign thyroid patients were concerned, repertoires were compared across blood and tumor or nodule tissue. Study outcomes and limitations: According to reports, the diversity of TCR beta was significantly higher in malignant thyroid tumors than in benign nodules, and this held in both blood and tumor samples.

In germline, CDR1 is MNHEY, CDR2 SMNVEV (reference sequence). This CDR3 is 12 amino acids long. This clone occurred a few times. Its antigen is not known. Germline and junction disagree at one end, which may indicate a read error. Thyroid surgery was preceded by no treatment in any patient. Authors' analysis steps: To classify distant metastasis in papillary thyroid cancer, a model was built from CDR3 differences across clinicopathological groups. TCRdb used MiXCR to call clones anew from the PCR reads. TCRdb, not the authors, supplied the V and J calls. The repertoire includes tens of thousands of clones, 15% to 20% of them detected once, and over 3.5% sits in the top ten.

The sequenced sample was blood. The receptor was isolated from a female donor with papillary thyroid cancer or a benign thyroid nodule (not recorded which). Some clones in this sample may be carry-over from other donors' samples. The chain links TRBV27 to TRBJ2-1, with D possibly matching TRBD2 (5 bases). The CDR3 DNA sequence: TGTGCCAGCACGCCGGGTCGGGATGAGCAGCTCTTC. Its translation is CASTPGRDEQLF.